Listed below are T cell receptor beta chains from one sample, sequenced in a study of control samples from healthy donors and cancer patients. The protocol was immunoSEQ multiplex PCR, while the TCRdb copy is restricted to in-frame clones and leaves out a portion. The table shows roughly 90,000 clones, with 85% to 90% occurring only once. Sequenced sample: PBMCs. These receptors originate from a woman in her 50s with colorectal cancer. Each CDR3 is given with its conserved first and last residue. A D gene is named only where the DNA matches it firmly. Not all rows give a size; the values are once, few, many and, for expanded clones, a class.

>once|TRBV6-6|TRBJ1-1|.
CASSYSGGLDAFF
TGTGCCAGCAGTTACTCAGGGGGGTTGGACGCTTTCTTT
>.|TRBV18|TRBJ1-5|.
CASSPAGGLGNQPQHF
TGTGCCAGCTCACCGGCGGGGGGCCTGGGCAATCAGCCCCAGCATTTT
>.|TRBV19|TRBJ2-1|.
CASSIGASRPNNEQFF
TGTGCCAGTAGTATAGGGGCTAGCAGGCCTAACAATGAGCAGTTCTTC
>.|TRBV5-5|TRBJ1-1|.
CASSAGVLRGNTEAFF
TGTGCCAGCAGCGCGGGCGTATTAAGGGGGAACACTGAAGCTTTCTTT
>few|TRBV5-6|TRBJ1-2|.
CASSFPSGTSYGYTF
TGTGCCAGCAGCTTTCCCTCCGGGACAAGCTATGGCTACACCTTC
>.|TRBV5-5|TRBJ1-3|.
CASTRLGLGNTIYF
TGTGCCAGCACCCGACTAGGACTCGGAAACACCATATATTTT
>.|TRBV14|TRBJ1-2|.
CASSPGQSSYGYTF
TGTGCCAGCAGCCCTGGACAGAGTAGCTATGGCTACACCTTC
>few|TRBV15|TRBJ2-3|.
CATSRDRGVGTDTQYF
TGTGCCACCAGCAGAGATAGGGGGGTTGGCACAGATACGCAGTATTTT
>.|TRBV24-1|TRBJ2-5|TRBD1
CATSDPGQGEETQYF
TGTGCCACCAGTGACCCGGGACAGGGTGAAGAGACCCAGTACTTC
>.|TRBV7-8|TRBJ1-3|.
CASSNEGRNTIYF
TGTGCCAGCAGTAATGAGGGCAGAAACACCATATATTTT
>.|TRBV7-2|TRBJ2-2|TRBD1
CASRLQGSGELFF
TGTGCCAGCAGGCTACAGGGGTCCGGGGAGCTGTTTTTT
>once|TRBV2|TRBJ1-6|.
CASFGDGSAKGSPLHF
TGTGCCAGCTTCGGGGATGGGAGCGCGAAGGGTTCACCCCTCCACTTT
>.|TRBV3-1/TRBV3-2|TRBJ2-1|.
CASSQEAGYAQPRFF
TGTGCCAGCAGCCAAGAGGCGGGCTATGCACAGCCGCGGTTCTTC
>few|TRBV9|TRBJ1-6|.
CASSVDAGNSPLHF
TGTGCCAGCAGCGTAGATGCAGGGAACTCACCCCTCCACTTT
>.|TRBV7-2|TRBJ1-4|.
CASSLTPQWDEKLFF
TGTGCCAGCAGCTTAACCCCACAGTGGGATGAAAAACTGTTTTTT
>.|TRBV29-1|TRBJ1-2|TRBD1
CSVAGQNYGYTF
TGCAGCGTTGCGGGACAGAACTATGGCTACACCTTC
>.|TRBV30|TRBJ2-1|TRBD2
CAWSVSGGAYNEQFF
TGTGCCTGGAGTGTAAGCGGGGGGGCCTACAATGAGCAGTTCTTC
>.|TRBV19|TRBJ1-1|TRBD1
CASTEDRGYLLDTEAFF
TGTGCCAGTACCGAGGACAGGGGGTACTTGTTGGACACTGAAGCTTTCTTT
>.|TRBV4-3|TRBJ1-3|TRBD1
CASSQETGDGNTIYF
TGCGCCAGCAGCCAAGAGACAGGGGACGGAAACACCATATATTTT
>few|TRBV2|TRBJ2-3|.
CASSLPPPRTDTQYF
TGTGCCAGCAGCCTTCCACCTCCCCGCACAGATACGCAGTATTTT
>.|TRBV12-3/TRBV12-4|TRBJ1-2|.
CASARAGTYGYTF
TGTGCCAGCGCTCGGGCTGGGACATATGGCTACACCTTC
>.|TRBV5-1|TRBJ1-3|TRBD1
CASSAGTGSGGNTIYF
TGCGCCAGCAGCGCCGGGACAGGGTCGGGTGGAAACACCATATATTTT
>medium-sized|TRBV6-2/TRBV6-3|TRBJ1-1|.
CASSWGPDSNTEAFF
TGTGCCAGCAGTTGGGGACCGGATTCGAACACTGAAGCTTTCTTT
>.|TRBV19|TRBJ2-1|TRBD2
CASSISGGRGEQFF
TGTGCCAGTAGTATTTCTGGCGGGAGGGGTGAGCAGTTCTTC
>.|TRBV2|TRBJ2-3|.
CASTRGAGTDTQYF
TGTGCCAGCACCCGGGGGGCCGGAACAGATACGCAGTATTTT
>.|TRBV7-2|TRBJ2-6|.
CASSARDSGANVLTF
TGTGCCAGCAGCGCACGGGACTCTGGGGCCAACGTCCTGACTTTC
>.|TRBV3-1/TRBV3-2|TRBJ1-1|.
CASSQGIMGSFF
TGTGCCAGCAGCCAAGGTATCATGGGATCTTTCTTT
>.|TRBV28|TRBJ1-2|.
CASSLPGHGYTF
TGTGCCAGCAGTTTGCCAGGTCATGGCTACACCTTC
>.|TRBV18|TRBJ1-6|TRBD1
CASSQLTMEQGDSPLHF
TGTGCCAGCTCACAACTGACTATGGAACAGGGGGATTCACCCCTCCACTTT